This section outlines one T cell receptor (beta chain) sequence together with its context. Antigen unknown. TCRdb analysed the 5' RACE reads with MiXCR anew, one entry per CDR3 protein. The table has some 570,000 distinct CDR3 sequences, about a fifth seen once. The CDR3 totals 12 residues. V was clipped by 4 bases and J by 6 bases, with 10 bases between them. Germline values: CDR1 SGHRS, CDR2 YFSETQ. The data originate from a study of identical twins. General observations from the study: Among beta out-of-frame sequences, excess sharing between twins appeared weaker.

These data also formed part of another study, on yellow fever vaccine responses in identical twins.

The source is a woman between 18 and 30 years old in good health. Input material: CD4+ T cells sorted from blood. V is TRBV5-1 and J is TRBJ1-2, with D unresolved. The CDR3 spells CASSPGINGYTF. In DNA, the CDR3 is TGCGCCAGCAGCCCAGGAATTAATGGCTACACCTTC. Based on the CDR3 plus reference TRBV5-1 and TRBJ1-2, the full variable domain is KAGVTQTPRYLIKTRGQQVTLSCSPISGHRSVSWYQQTPGQGLQFLFEYFSETQRNKGNFPGRFSGRQFSNSRSEMNVSTLELGDSALYLCASSPGINGYTFGSGTRLTVV.